This section outlines one TCR beta chain sequence together with its context. Its antigen is not identified. Profiled with immunoSEQ multiplex PCR; TCRdb holds only in-frame clones, not every one. The table records roughly 220,000 clones, 60% to 80% of them present only once. The source of the sample is a study of cytotoxic CD8 clonotypes in ibrutinib-treated CLL. Looking at the study overall: Among patients, roughly 25 responded partially and 2 completely; around 15 then stayed remitted and around twelve progressed after median approximately 72 months.

Points from the study as a whole: Once treatment began, public clonotypes, which were uncommon, contracted or stayed stable. Lymph node repertoires were not studied, and sampling times were unmatched.

The TCR was taken from a human donor with chronic lymphocytic leukemia. The specimen comprised PBMCs, sampled after 12 months of ibrutinib treatment.

In DNA form, the CDR3 reads TGCGCCAGCAGCTTGGCCCTCGGGGGGCGCGGAAGAACCGGGGAGCTGTTTTTT. It codes for CASSLALGGRGRTGELFF. The chain joins TRBV5-1 to TRBJ2-2; D might be TRBD2 (7 bases). From germline, CDR1 is SGHRS and CDR2 YFSETQ. CDR3 length: 18 residues. V was shortened by 0 bases and J by 5 bases, with 20 bases between the two germline ends.